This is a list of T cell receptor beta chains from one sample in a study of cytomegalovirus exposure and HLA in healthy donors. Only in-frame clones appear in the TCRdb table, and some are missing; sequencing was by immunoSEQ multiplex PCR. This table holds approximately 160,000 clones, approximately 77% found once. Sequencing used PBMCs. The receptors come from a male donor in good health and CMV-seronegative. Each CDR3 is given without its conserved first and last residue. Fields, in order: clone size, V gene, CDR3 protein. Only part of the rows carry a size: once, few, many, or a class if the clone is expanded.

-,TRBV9,ASSQKTGAANTEAF
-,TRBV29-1,SLSDQTLTDTQY
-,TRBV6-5,ASRPTGNTEAF
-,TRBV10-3,AISESTASGLGPIQETQY
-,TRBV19,ASSIGRGTEAF
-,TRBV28,ASSSRDTLPNSPLH
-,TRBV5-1,ASSLSMGQGETQY
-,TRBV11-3,ASSSTHSLGQGVLGYGYT
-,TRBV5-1,ASSLATRADTQY
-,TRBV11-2,ASSLGAGPQADTQY
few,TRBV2,ASSEALLGGKKGQY
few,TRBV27,ASATGWNYEQY
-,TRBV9,ASSVDGGLQETQY
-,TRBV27,ASSLQGATEAF
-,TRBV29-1,SVEDPGGGLSYEQY
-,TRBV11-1,ASSLVRARTSHNSPLH
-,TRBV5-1,ASSMASGTGPREQY
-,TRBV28,ASGEASTDTQY
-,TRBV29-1,SVEDGDIGELF
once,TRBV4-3,ASSQVARSYEQY
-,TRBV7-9,ASSLQETQY
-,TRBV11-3,ASSLDGTGELF
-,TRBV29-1,SVGDIQETQY
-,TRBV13,ASSWGTGGVKLF
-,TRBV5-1,ASSLDGGDWDIQY
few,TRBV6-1,ASSERDTGELF
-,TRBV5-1,ASSYLAGGPQETQY
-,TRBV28,ASSPGQYGYT
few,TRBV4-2,ASSPGLTEQF
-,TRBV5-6,ASSFRTGANYGYT
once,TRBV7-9,SSSLSAAGEKLF
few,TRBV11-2,ASSFSGGSTDTQY
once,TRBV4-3,ASSQDTGYVYGYT
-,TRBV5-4,ATTDRYNEQF
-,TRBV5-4,ASSSGTIPTGELF
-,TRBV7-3,ASSLLAVVGGGTEAF
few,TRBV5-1,ASSLAFRQGEEKLF
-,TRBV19,ASSRVAGGTYEQY
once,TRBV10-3,AISEGQGTEAF
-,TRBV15,ATSRDRGTGITDTQY
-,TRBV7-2,ASSLFLQGADTQY
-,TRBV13,ASSLSGAAYEQY
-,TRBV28,ASSFWDRALSGANVLT
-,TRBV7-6,ASSLRTAPDTQY
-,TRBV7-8,ASRITGIHRGELF
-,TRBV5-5,ASSLREDNEQF
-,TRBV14,ASSQPSGTDTQY
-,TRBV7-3,ASSPSLGQHNEQF
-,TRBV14,ASRSGARAPNEQF
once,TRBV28,ASSHGTGVGEQY
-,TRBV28,ASSFLRDSPLH
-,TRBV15,ATSRARGQGCHEQY
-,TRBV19,ASRLAGEGDTQY
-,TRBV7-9,ASTPGRGGAVETQY